These T cell receptor beta chains were read from a single sample in a study of T cell repertoires in cytomegalovirus infection. These receptors' targets are unknown. TCRdb re-called the reads with MiXCR, one entry per CDR3 protein. Of approximately 270,000 distinct CDR3 sequences detected, around 20% appear once; the ten largest clones hold around 20%. The starting material was cultured PBMCs, obtained from culture after CMV antigen stimulation. The receptor source for this set is a human donor in good health (CMV status not recorded). Some clones in this sample may be carry-over from other donors' samples. The conserved cysteine and the conserved F or W are not part of the CDR3 here. Fields, in order: CDR3 protein, D gene, V gene, J gene. D genes are given only for firm matches.

CDR3: ASKNRVSADTQY; D: NA; V: TRBV2; J: TRBJ2-3
CDR3: ASSVWTTSTDTQY; D: NA; V: TRBV7-6; J: TRBJ2-3
CDR3: ASSQTPGFETEETQY; D: NA; V: TRBV28; J: TRBJ2-5
CDR3: ASSLPGQGLYNEQF; D: TRBD1; V: TRBV7-9; J: TRBJ2-1
CDR3: ASSFFQSYEQY; D: NA; V: TRBV7-2; J: TRBJ2-7
CDR3: ASSPGLAQDTQY; D: TRBD2; V: TRBV7-2; J: TRBJ2-3
CDR3: ASSSGTSGSLGETQY; D: TRBD2; V: TRBV6-5; J: TRBJ2-5
CDR3: AISESAGLTYEQY; D: NA; V: TRBV10-3; J: TRBJ2-7
CDR3: ASSAGLSGNTIY; D: NA; V: TRBV2; J: TRBJ1-3
CDR3: ASSLGSGTGVDTQY; D: TRBD1; V: TRBV5-4; J: TRBJ2-3
CDR3: AISDQTRVGDEQY; D: NA; V: TRBV10-3; J: TRBJ2-7
CDR3: ASSGRATLTDTQY; D: NA; V: TRBV10-2; J: TRBJ2-3
CDR3: ASSIGTGISHIQY; D: TRBD1; V: TRBV9; J: TRBJ2-4
CDR3: ASSFGQGEDTQY; D: TRBD1; V: TRBV7-2; J: TRBJ2-3
CDR3: ASSLNARLSSGNTIY; D: NA; V: TRBV7-2; J: TRBJ1-3
CDR3: ASSLGGLVSEQF; D: NA; V: TRBV11-2; J: TRBJ2-1
CDR3: ASSLDGFGAGRSSYEQY; D: NA; V: TRBV7-9; J: TRBJ2-7
CDR3: ASSQGTAPGRETQY; D: NA; V: TRBV4-1; J: TRBJ2-5
CDR3: SVERAAGAF; D: NA; V: TRBV29-1; J: TRBJ1-1
CDR3: SASSSRGFNEKLF; D: NA; V: TRBV20-1; J: TRBJ1-4
CDR3: ASSQDSGRAYNEQF; D: NA; V: TRBV7-2; J: TRBJ2-1
CDR3: ASSSPTSGSIGEQF; D: TRBD2; V: TRBV28; J: TRBJ2-1
CDR3: ASGRTSGRAYNEQF; D: TRBD2; V: TRBV2; J: TRBJ2-1
CDR3: ASSPLMDRGYYGYT; D: NA; V: TRBV19; J: TRBJ1-2
CDR3: ASTIPDRVGEQY; D: TRBD1; V: TRBV28; J: TRBJ2-7
CDR3: ASSEGQGMFGYT; D: TRBD1; V: TRBV7-2; J: TRBJ1-2
CDR3: ASSLMEGRPQY; D: NA; V: TRBV7-3; J: TRBJ2-5
CDR3: ASSQDPRTSGNGELF; D: TRBD2; V: TRBV3-1; J: TRBJ2-2
CDR3: SAGRGVSYQPQH; D: NA; V: TRBV20-1; J: TRBJ1-5
CDR3: ASSFLLGEGDQETQY; D: TRBD2; V: TRBV7-6; J: TRBJ2-5
CDR3: ASSEPRDRGPYNEQF; D: TRBD1; V: TRBV6-1; J: TRBJ2-1
CDR3: ASIRTAWGTQY; D: NA; V: TRBV6-1; J: TRBJ2-5
CDR3: ASRRTGGDTGELF; D: TRBD1; V: TRBV12-3/TRBV12-4; J: TRBJ2-2
CDR3: ASSPTSGRAFGELF; D: TRBD2; V: TRBV7-9; J: TRBJ2-2
CDR3: ASSFRDLYYEQY; D: NA; V: TRBV7-8; J: TRBJ2-7
CDR3: ASRGAGGGKYNEQF; D: NA; V: TRBV7-2; J: TRBJ2-1
CDR3: ASSQTLGTEAF; D: NA; V: TRBV19; J: TRBJ1-1
CDR3: ASSYSTSGDNEQF; D: TRBD2; V: TRBV6-5; J: TRBJ2-1
CDR3: ASSYLISGPNYGYT; D: NA; V: TRBV6-2/TRBV6-3; J: TRBJ1-2
CDR3: ASSPRTFYNQETQY; D: NA; V: TRBV7-7; J: TRBJ2-5
CDR3: ASYGGRAGELF; D: TRBD2; V: TRBV6-6; J: TRBJ2-2
CDR3: SADSRNTEAF; D: NA; V: TRBV20-1; J: TRBJ1-1
CDR3: ASSTNDNEQF; D: NA; V: TRBV6-5; J: TRBJ2-1
CDR3: ASSQELAGGADTQY; D: TRBD2; V: TRBV4-3; J: TRBJ2-3